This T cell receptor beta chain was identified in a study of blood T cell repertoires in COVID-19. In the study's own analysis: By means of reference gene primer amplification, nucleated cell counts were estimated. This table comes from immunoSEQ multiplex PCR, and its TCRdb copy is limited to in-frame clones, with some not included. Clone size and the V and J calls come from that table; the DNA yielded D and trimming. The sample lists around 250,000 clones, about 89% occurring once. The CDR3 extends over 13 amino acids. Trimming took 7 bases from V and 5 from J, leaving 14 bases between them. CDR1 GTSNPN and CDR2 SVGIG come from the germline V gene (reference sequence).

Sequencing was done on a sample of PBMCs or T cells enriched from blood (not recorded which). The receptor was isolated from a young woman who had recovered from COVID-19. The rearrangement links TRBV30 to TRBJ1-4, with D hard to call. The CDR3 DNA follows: TGTGCCTCTGAACTTAACCCAAATGAAAAACTGTTTTTT. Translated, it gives CASELNPNEKLFF.